What follows are 25 T cell receptor beta chains derived from one specimen sequenced in a study of blood T cell repertoires in COVID-19 (dated by TCRdb to 2018 to 2020). The library was obtained by the immunoSEQ multiplex PCR assay. The immuneACCESS repertoire file appears here via TCRdb, limited to in-frame rearrangements. These files lack a portion of the clones; in checked studies, under half of the deficit traces to unresolved V genes, and the cause of the others is not known. In all, the sample holds roughly 250,000 clones, and less than 85% of those were seen once. The ten largest clones capture roughly 4.6% of the sample. The sequenced material came from peripheral blood. These receptors came from a woman older than 75 with active or convalescent COVID-19.

This chain links TRBV5-1 with TRBJ1-1, with TRBD1 matching 7 bases. CDR1 SGHRS and CDR2 YFSETQ come from the germline V gene. V shed 7 bases and J 10 bases; nucleotides not matched to a gene: 10. CDR3 length equals 12 residues. This CDR3 reads CASSPTGWGAFF. The CDR3 nucleotides are TGCGCCAGCTCACCGACAGGGTGGGGAGCTTTCTTT. Filled out from reference TRBV5-1 and TRBJ1-1, the complete variable domain reads KAGVTQTPRYLIKTRGQQVTLSCSPISGHRSVSWYQQTPGQGLQFLFEYFSETQRNKGNFPGRFSGRQFSNSRSEMNVSTLELGDSALYLCASSPTGWGAFFGQGTRLTVV.

The sample holds a few counts of this clone. The rearrangement uses TRBV5-1 and TRBJ1-4, with D possibly TRBD1 on 6 matching bases. The V gene lost 1 base and the J gene lost 2 bases, with 12 bases spanning the gap. This CDR3 has 16 residues. Germline V gene sequence: CDR1 SGHRS, CDR2 YFSETQ. The CDR3, as DNA: TGCGCCAGCAGCTTGACCTCAGGGGTGACTAATGAAAAACTGTTTTTT. This encodes CASSLTSGVTNEKLFF.

J is TRBJ1-1 and V is TRBV11-2; 7 bases match TRBD1. There are 14 residues in the CDR3. Germline V gene data show CDR1 as SGHAT and CDR2 as FQNNGV. V lost 5 bases and J lost 4; bases outside the gene matches: 7. The CDR3 here is CASSGTGVRTEAFF. The CDR3 coding sequence is TGTGCCAGCAGCGGTACAGGGGTTCGCACTGAAGCTTTCTTT.

The V and J genes are TRBV10-3 and TRBJ2-1, with a possible D match to TRBD2 (5 bases). Germline CDR1 is ENHRY and CDR2 is SYGVKD. This CDR3 has 14 amino acids. Trimming removed 4 bases at V and 2 bases at J, with 9 bases between. In DNA, the CDR3 is TGTGCCATCAGTGGCGGACTCACCTACAATGAGCAGTTCTTC. It yields the protein CAISGGLTYNEQFF.

Only a few counts were recorded for this clone. This chain joins TRBV6-5 and TRBJ1-2, with no clear D. CDR1 is MNHEY, CDR2 SVGAGI, per germline. The V end lost 0 bases, the J end lost 4 bases, and 9 bases lay between the germline ends. This CDR3 spans 14 amino acids. The CDR3 nucleotides are TGTGCCAGCAGTTACTCTCGGGAAGGCTATGGCTACACCTTC. Translated, it gives CASSYSREGYGYTF.

The CDR3 DNA reads as TGCGCCAGCAGCGGCCAAGGGGCAGGCGAGCAGTACTTC. Its translation: CASSGQGAGEQYF. This sequence joins TRBV5-1 and TRBJ2-7; D is possibly TRBD1 (5 bases). V lost 4 bases, J lost 6 bases, and 14 bases lay in between. The length of the CDR3 is 13 residues. Germline lookup yields CDR1 SGHRS and CDR2 YFSETQ.

The gene calls are TRBV27 and TRBJ2-7; D is unresolved. CDR3 length equals 13 residues. Germline loops: CDR1 MNHEY, CDR2 SMNVEV (reference sequence). V dropped 2 bases and J dropped 3 bases, with 8 bases sitting between them. CDR3 loop: CASSLGPLYEQYF. CDR3 DNA: TGTGCCAGCAGTTTAGGGCCTCTCTACGAGCAGTACTTC.

The chain combines TRBV6-6 with TRBJ2-7; no clear D gene. CDR1 and CDR2 from the germline V gene are MNHNY and SVGAGI (reference sequence). V lost 6 bases and J 4 bases, leaving 10 bases between the germline ends. This CDR3 spans 12 amino acids. CDR3 sequence (DNA): TGTGCCAGCAGCCAAATCAAATACGAGCAGTACTTC. Translated, it gives CASSQIKYEQYF.

The rearrangement joins TRBV5-1 to TRBJ2-1; D is perhaps TRBD2 (5 bases). This CDR3 has 13 amino acids. Deletions cut 0 bases from V and 10 bases from J, with 11 bases between. Per germline, CDR1 SGHRS and CDR2 YFSETQ. CDR3 loop: CASSLVSEREQFF. In DNA form, the CDR3 reads TGCGCCAGCAGCTTGGTTTCCGAGCGGGAGCAGTTCTTC.

The chain carries TRBV7-9 and TRBJ1-3; D call uncertain. The V gene's germline CDR1 is SEHNR and CDR2 FQNEAQ (reference sequence). The CDR3 consists of 15 residues. V was shortened by 5 bases and J by 0 bases, with 11 bases between the two germline ends. As DNA, the CDR3 is TGTGCCAGCAGCCTAGGGCCCAGCTCTGGAAACACCATATATTTT. Amino acids: CASSLGPSSGNTIYF.

The chain joins TRBV5-8 to TRBJ2-2; 15 nucleotides match TRBD2. In germline, CDR1 is SGHTS, CDR2 YDEGEE. The trim removed 8 bases at V and 3 bases at J, leaving 8 bases unmatched. CDR3 length: 17 residues. Written as DNA, the CDR3 is TGTGCCAGTTTCGGACTAGCGGGGGGGCCGTACACCGGGGAGCTGTTTTTT. Translating gives CASFGLAGGPYTGELFF.

The chain employs TRBV18 and TRBJ2-3; 10 positions match TRBD2. The junction had 4 bases not matched to a gene; V was cut back by 0 bases and J by 4 bases. The CDR3 is 16 residues long. Germline V gives CDR1 KGHSH, CDR2 LQKENI. The CDR3 loop is CASSPPLAGESDTQYF. In DNA form, the CDR3 reads TGTGCCAGCTCACCACCCCTAGCGGGAGAGTCAGATACGCAGTATTTT. The whole variable domain, remainder taken from reference TRBV18 and TRBJ2-3, is NAGVMQNPRHLVRRRGQEARLRCSPMKGHSHVYWYRQLPEEGLKFMVYLQKENIIDESGMPKERFSAEFPKEGPSILRIQQVVRGDSAAYFCASSPPLAGESDTQYFGPGTRLTVL.

This chain links TRBV7-2 with TRBJ1-2; a weak D match, TRBD1 (6 bases). The V gene lost 6 bases and the J gene lost 7 bases, with 12 bases spanning the gap. The germline V gene has CDR1 SGHTA and CDR2 FQGNSA. The CDR3 is made up of 12 amino acids. This CDR3 reads CASSHNRAGYTF. The CDR3 nucleotides are TGTGCCAGCAGTCATAACAGGGCTGGCTACACCTTC. Variable domain in full (rest from reference TRBV7-2 and TRBJ1-2): GAGVSQSPSNKVTEKGKDVELRCDPISGHTALYWYRQSLGQGLEFLIYFQGNSAPDKSGLPSDRFSAERTGGSVSTLTIQRTQQEDSAVYLCASSHNRAGYTFGSGTRLTVV.

The chain recombines TRBV15 with TRBJ2-1; 7 bases match TRBD1. Trimming took 3 bases from V and 1 from J; bases not matched to a gene: 6. CDR1 is LNHNV and CDR2 is YYDKDF in the germline V gene (reference sequence). This CDR3 contains 16 residues. The CDR3 protein is CATSRTGFSSYNEQFF. The DNA for the CDR3 is TGTGCCACCAGCAGGACAGGGTTTTCATCCTACAATGAGCAGTTCTTC. Using reference TRBV15 and TRBJ2-1 for the parts outside the CDR3, the full variable domain is DAMVIQNPRYQVTQFGKPVTLSCSQTLNHNVMYWYQQKSSQAPKLLFHYYDKDFNNEADTPDNFQSRRPNTSFCFLDIRSPGLGDTAMYLCATSRTGFSSYNEQFFGPGTRLTVL.

A few counts support this clone. V is TRBV9 and J is TRBJ1-1; 7 bases are a match to TRBD1. The CDR3 loop spans 14 amino acids. V lost 2 bases and J lost 0; bases outside the gene matches: 1. Germline lookup yields CDR1 SGDLS and CDR2 YYNGEE. The CDR3 DNA reads TGTGCCAGCAGCGTGACAGGGATGAACACTGAAGCTTTCTTT. This encodes CASSVTGMNTEAFF.

The chain links TRBV27 to TRBJ1-1; tentative D call: TRBD1 (5 bases). Trimming pared 4 bases from V and 1 base from J, leaving 7 bases between. The germline V gene has CDR1 MNHEY and CDR2 SMNVEV (reference sequence). This CDR3 is 13 amino acids long. The CDR3 sequence: CASSYRRNTEAFF. The CDR3 coding sequence is TGTGCCAGCAGTTACAGGCGGAACACTGAAGCTTTCTTT.

The V call is TRBV19, the J call TRBJ1-2, with 8 nucleotides matching TRBD1. V dropped 4 bases and J dropped 0; count of bases not matched to a gene: 7. The germline V gene encodes CDR1 LNHDA and CDR2 SQIVND (reference sequence). This CDR3 is 16 amino acids long. The CDR3 DNA reads as TGTGCCAGTAGTAGAGGCGACAGGGGAGCTAACTATGGCTACACCTTC. Translated, it gives CASSRGDRGANYGYTF.

The chain uses TRBV5-6 and TRBJ2-7, with 8 positions matching TRBD1. This CDR3 spans 15 amino acids. V was pared by 1 base and J by 2 bases, with 5 bases of the junction left unmatched. Germline V gene lookup returns CDR1 SGHDT and CDR2 YYEEEE. CDR3: CASSLWTGRTYEQYF. The CDR3 nucleotides are TGTGCCAGCAGCTTGTGGACAGGGAGGACCTACGAGCAGTACTTC.

This clone was observed a few times. The rearrangement uses TRBV7-2 and TRBJ2-7, with a possible D match to TRBD2 (6 bases). The V end lost 4 bases, the J end lost 1 base, and 23 bases lay between the germline ends. This CDR3 is 18 amino acids long. In germline, CDR1 is SGHTA, CDR2 FQGNSA. CDR3 region: CASSSNSGTHSASYEQYF. CDR3 bases: TGTGCCAGCAGCTCGAACTCCGGGACTCACTCTGCGTCCTACGAGCAGTACTTC.

The chain employs TRBV5-6 and TRBJ1-5, with TRBD1 identical over 9 bases. The CDR3 length is 14 residues. The germline V gene has CDR1 SGHDT and CDR2 YYEEEE. The V and J ends lost 5 bases and 11 bases, in that order; junction bases with no gene match: 11. The CDR3 bases are TGTGCCAGCAGGCGGACAGGGGAGAGGACAGCCCAGCATTTT. Its protein product is CASRRTGERTAQHF. The complete variable domain, with remaining parts taken from reference TRBV5-6 and TRBJ1-5, reads DAGVTQSPTHLIKTRGQQVTLRCSPKSGHDTVSWYQQALGQGPQFIFQYYEEEERQRGNFPDRFSGHQFPNYSSELNVNALLLGDSALYLCASRRTGERTAQHFGDGTRLSIL.

The gene calls are TRBV18 and TRBJ2-2, with 10 bases identical to TRBD2. The germline V gene has CDR1 KGHSH and CDR2 LQKENI. With 2 bases clipped from V and 6 bases from J, the junction kept 6 bases outside the gene matches. The length of the CDR3 is 16 residues. CDR3 DNA: TGTGCCAGCTCACCAACCCTTGGGACTAGCGCCGGGGAGCTGTTTTTT. Translation gives CASSPTLGTSAGELFF.

This clone was picked up a small number of times. The chain links TRBV5-1 to TRBJ1-1; possible D gene TRBD1, 6 bases. V was pared by 5 bases and J by 4 bases, with 12 bases between. The CDR3 is 13 residues long. The germline V gene has CDR1 SGHRS and CDR2 YFSETQ. CDR3 sequence: CASRNSGATEAFF. CDR3 DNA: TGCGCCAGCAGGAATTCAGGGGCCACTGAAGCTTTCTTT. Full variable domain (missing parts from reference TRBV5-1 and TRBJ1-1): KAGVTQTPRYLIKTRGQQVTLSCSPISGHRSVSWYQQTPGQGLQFLFEYFSETQRNKGNFPGRFSGRQFSNSRSEMNVSTLELGDSALYLCASRNSGATEAFFGQGTRLTVV.

The chain joins TRBV24-1 to TRBJ1-2, with D tentatively TRBD1 (5 bases). CDR1 and CDR2 (germline): KGHDR, SFDVKD. V lost 1 base, J lost 4 bases, and 6 bases lay in between. The CDR3 is 13 residues long. CDR3 coding DNA: TGTGCCACCAGTGATTTTGGGGCCTATGGCTACACCTTC. It codes for CATSDFGAYGYTF.

The V gene is TRBV4-2, the J gene TRBJ1-2, with D uncertain. Per the germline V gene, CDR1 is LGHNA and CDR2 is YNFKEQ. The V gene lost 4 bases and the J gene lost 6 bases, with 15 bases spanning the gap. CDR3 length: 14 residues. The CDR3 DNA reads TGTGCCAGCAGCCCAGCCCCGAGGGAGGATGGCTACACCTTC. It encodes CASSPAPREDGYTF.

The rearrangement links TRBV24-1 to TRBJ1-2, with 7 bases lining up with TRBD1. Germline lookup yields CDR1 KGHDR and CDR2 SFDVKD. V was clipped by 4 bases and J by 4 bases; unmatched bases: 8. The CDR3 runs to 15 residues. CDR3 in amino acids: CATSDHRGSGYGYTF. In DNA, the CDR3 is TGTGCCACCAGTGACCACAGGGGTAGCGGCTATGGCTACACCTTC.